This record covers a single T cell receptor (beta chain). V lost 5 bases to trimming and J lost 0 bases, with 6 bases between them. Per the germline V gene, CDR1 is KGHDR and CDR2 is SFDVKD. The CDR3 covers 13 residues. This sample was included in a study of blood T cell repertoires in COVID-19. Study-wide background: Samples representing acute and convalescent COVID-19 were sourced from the United States, Italy and Spain.

TCRdb keeps only in-frame clones here, not all; method: immunoSEQ multiplex PCR. The repertoire holds under 200,000 clones, with around 83% as singletons. The source of this sequence is a man aged 18 to 29 with acute or convalescent COVID-19. Input material: peripheral blood. This chain connects TRBV24-1 to TRBJ2-5, with D uncertain. CDR3 sequence: CATSAQYQETQYF. In DNA, the CDR3 is TGTGCCACCAGTGCCCAGTACCAAGAGACCCAGTACTTC.